This T cell receptor (beta chain) is from a study of low-dose radiotherapy and immunotherapy resistance in tumors. Documented time point: before trial treatment. This CDR3 has 15 residues. V lost 6 bases, J lost 3 bases, and 7 bases stayed unmatched. In germline, CDR1 is SNHLY, CDR2 FYNNEI. This clonotype came up many times. Alpha- and beta-chain coverage of first-strand cDNA came from TRAV- and TRBV-specific primers. TCRs were amplified for 15 to 25 PCR cycles with a constant-region primer and V-primer adapter. TCRdb independently ran MiXCR on the reads; one entry per CDR3 protein. This sample yields 80,000 to 95,000 distinct CDR3 sequences, of which 9.4% are seen a single time; about 1% belongs to the top ten.

The rearrangement links TRBV2 to TRBJ2-7, with TRBD2 matching over 11 bases. This specimen was PBMCs, taken before treatment. This sequence originates from a male donor with prostate cancer. The CDR3 reads CASRAVSGRDYEQYF. CDR3 nucleotides: TGTGCCAGCAGGGCTGTTAGCGGGAGGGACTACGAGCAGTACTTC.